This TCR beta chain was profiled in a study of cytomegalovirus exposure and HLA in healthy donors. Primers included in the PCR were 60 Vbeta and 13 Jbeta primers. Produced via immunoSEQ multiplex PCR; TCRdb's table is partial and in-frame only. The table gives 75,000 to 85,000 clones; the top ten clones make up roughly 3.8% of it. Germline V gives CDR1 LNHDA, CDR2 SQIVND (reference sequence). CDR3 length: 18 residues. The V segment lost 5 bases and the J segment 1 base; nucleotides outside the gene matches: 11. Donors sampled were nominally healthy, though unrecorded immune exposures were likely. Sequences were obtained from PBMCs. V and J are TRBV19 and TRBJ2-7; the match to TRBD2 covers 13 bases. This sequence originates from a young man in good health and CMV-seropositive. DNA of the CDR3: TGTGCCAGTAGTCTTCGGACTAGCGGGAGACCCTCTTCCTACGAGCAGTACTTC. Protein: CASSLRTSGRPSSYEQYF.